The 2 T cell receptor beta chains presented below share a single source sample, sequenced in a study of cytomegalovirus exposure and HLA in healthy donors listed by TCRdb under 2017. Library preparation was by the immunoSEQ multiplex PCR assay. TCRdb limited this immuneACCESS table to in-frame rearrangements with V and J called. A share of clones is missing; checked studies link under half to unresolved V genes, and the rest is unexplained. This sample has approximately 80,000 clones in its table, and approximately 93% of those were observed once. 3.6% of the sample belongs to the ten largest clones. Sequenced material: PBMCs. All receptors derive from a woman between 25 and 40 years old in good health and CMV-seronegative.

The gene calls are TRBV5-6 and TRBJ1-1, with TRBD1 matching 12 bases. The CDR3 consists of 17 residues. Germline trimming cut 1 base from V and 5 bases from J; bases unmatched to any gene: 9. CDR1 is SGHDT and CDR2 is YYEEEE in the germline V gene. CDR3 sequence (DNA): TGTGCCAGCAGCTTGTCCCGGGACAGGGGGCGGAAAACTGAAGCTTTCTTT. It translates to CASSLSRDRGRKTEAFF.

This chain joins TRBV4-1 and TRBJ2-3, with D maybe TRBD1 (6 bases). The length of the CDR3 is 15 residues. Looked up from germline, CDR1 is MGHRA and CDR2 is YSYEKL. The V and J ends lost 1 base and 8 bases respectively, with 16 bases between them. This CDR3 is CASSQGQAYSVTQYF. The DNA for the CDR3 is TGCGCCAGCAGCCAAGGACAGGCCTATAGTGTTACGCAGTATTTT.